A selection of T cell receptor beta chains follows, all from one sample in a study of blood T cell repertoires in COVID-19. Produced via immunoSEQ multiplex PCR; TCRdb's table is partial and in-frame only. The sample has about 200,000 clones, roughly 86% seen once. The sequenced sample consisted of peripheral blood. These receptors were collected from a man aged 18 to 29 with active or convalescent COVID-19. The CDR3 runs from the conserved cysteine through the conserved F or W. The D gene is left open where the match is weak.

TRBV7-2	TRBJ2-2	-	CASSFPGGELFF	TGTGCCAGCAGCTTCCCCGGCGGGGAGCTGTTTTTT
TRBV7-3	TRBJ2-2	TRBD1	CASSPETGGTGELFF	TGTGCCAGCAGCCCGGAGACAGGGGGCACCGGGGAGCTGTTTTTT
TRBV6-5	TRBJ2-7	TRBD1	CASSIGQGLYEQYF	TGTGCCAGCAGTATTGGACAGGGGCTCTACGAGCAGTACTTC
TRBV11-2	TRBJ1-3	-	CASSSTVSGNTIYF	TGTGCCAGCAGCTCGACAGTCTCTGGAAACACCATATATTTT
TRBV19	TRBJ1-6	-	CASSPVKSSPLHF	TGTGCCAGTAGTCCCGTAAAGAGTTCACCCCTCCACTTT
TRBV11-2	TRBJ2-2	-	CASSLGEFGNTGELFF	TGTGCCAGCAGCTTAGGGGAGTTCGGGAACACCGGGGAGCTGTTTTTT
TRBV19	TRBJ1-2	-	CASSAATGSYGYTF	TGTGCCAGTAGTGCAGCGACAGGTTCCTATGGCTACACCTTC
TRBV7-8	TRBJ2-7	TRBD2	CASSRGSVQYF	TGTGCCAGCAGCCGCGGGAGTGTGCAGTACTTC
TRBV6-5	TRBJ1-2	TRBD1	CASSRRQGANYGYTF	TGTGCCAGCAGCCGACGCCAGGGGGCTAACTATGGCTACACCTTC
TRBV7-9	TRBJ1-2	-	CASSLGTSSGGYTF	TGTGCCAGCAGCTTAGGTACTTCATCCGGGGGCTACACCTTC